The clone carrying this TCR beta chain was detected only a few times. This record belongs to a study of T cells in Graves' hyperthyroidism and ophthalmopathy. At the level of the study: Peripheral blood specimens were obtained at initial diagnosis, prior to any treatment.

It was 10 ml of fresh peripheral blood that supplied the PBMCs. The source material, RNA transcripts, was used to amplify TCR beta CDR3 regions. A set of HTBI primers served as the primers for a first-round RT-PCR of the TCR CDR3. TCRdb passed the multiplex PCR reads through MiXCR, listing each CDR3 protein once. The profile shows about 420,000 distinct CDR3 sequences, approximately 13% of them singletons. The CDR3 totals 17 residues. Germline CDR1 is LNHDA and CDR2 is SQIVND (reference sequence). J gave up 5 bases and V 2 bases, and 8 bases lay outside the gene matches. The TCR comes from a young woman with Graves' hyperthyroidism. The chain is built from TRBV19 and TRBJ2-1, with 11 bases aligning to TRBD2. The sample consisted of blood. The chain's CDR3 is CASSIRGGGLADNEQFF. DNA for the CDR3: TGTGCCAGTAGTATAAGGGGCGGGGGACTAGCGGACAATGAGCAGTTCTTC.